The rows below give T cell receptor beta chains drawn from one sample of a study of blood T cell repertoires in COVID-19. Sequencing used immunoSEQ multiplex PCR; TCRdb keeps in-frame clones, though not all of them. This table holds about 380,000 clones, more than 65% found once. The sequencing input was peripheral blood. The receptor set was obtained from a human donor with acute or convalescent COVID-19. The donor label of this sample is uncertain. CDR3s include the opening cysteine and the closing phenylalanine or tryptophan. A D gene is named only where the DNA matches it firmly. Not all rows give a size; the values are once, few, many and, for expanded clones, a class.

d_gene | abundance | j_gene | v_gene | CDR3aa | CDR3nt
- | - | TRBJ2-7 | TRBV4-1 | CASSQDPLREQYF | TGCGCCAGCAGCCAAGACCCCCTTCGGGAGCAGTACTTC
- | - | TRBJ1-3 | TRBV2 | CASRSLGGVVNTIYF | TGTGCCAGCAGAAGCCTAGGGGGTGTGGTAAACACCATATATTTT
TRBD2 | - | TRBJ2-7 | TRBV5-4 | CASSLGLAGGEQYF | TGTGCCAGCAGTTTAGGACTAGCGGGAGGCGAGCAGTACTTC
- | once | TRBJ2-2 | TRBV7-6 | CASSLGEGPREELFF | TGTGCCAGCAGCTTAGGAGAGGGCCCGCGAGAGGAGCTGTTTTTT
TRBD2 | once | TRBJ2-5 | TRBV19 | CASSPGLALTQYF | TGTGCCAGTAGTCCCGGACTAGCGTTGACCCAGTACTTC
TRBD2 | - | TRBJ2-3 | TRBV27 | CASRRLAGGADTQYF | TGTGCCAGCCGCCGACTAGCGGGAGGTGCAGATACGCAGTATTTT
TRBD1 | - | TRBJ1-4 | TRBV4-1 | CASSRITGGRNEKLFF | TGCGCCAGCAGCCGGATTACAGGGGGAAGGAATGAAAAACTGTTTTTT
- | - | TRBJ1-3 | TRBV11-3 | CASSHPDGGSSGNTIYF | TGTGCCAGCAGCCACCCCGACGGTGGGAGCTCTGGAAACACCATATATTTT
TRBD1 | - | TRBJ2-7 | TRBV29-1 | CSVAAGTGLYEQYF | TGCAGCGTTGCCGCCGGGACAGGGTTGTACGAGCAGTACTTC
TRBD1 | - | TRBJ2-4 | TRBV19 | CASSGRDRVLTKNIQYF | TGTGCCAGTAGTGGTCGGGACAGGGTCTTGACCAAAAACATTCAGTACTTC
- | - | TRBJ1-2 | TRBV2 | CASSEAGHGGYTF | TGTGCCAGCAGTGAGGCAGGGCACGGTGGCTACACCTTC
- | - | TRBJ1-5 | TRBV2 | CASSVEGGQPQHF | TGTGCCAGCAGTGTTGAGGGTGGTCAGCCCCAGCATTTT
TRBD1 | - | TRBJ2-7 | TRBV6-1 | CASSEGDSGSYEQYF | TGTGCCAGCAGTGAGGGGGACAGCGGCTCCTACGAGCAGTACTTC
- | - | TRBJ2-1 | TRBV28 | CASSSRLHWRAGNEQFF | TGTGCCAGCAGTTCCAGACTACACTGGAGGGCCGGCAATGAGCAGTTCTTC
- | - | TRBJ2-1 | TRBV11-2 | CASSFVGAPNYEQFF | TGTGCCAGCAGCTTTGTGGGGGCCCCTAACTATGAGCAGTTCTTC
TRBD2 | - | TRBJ2-1 | TRBV27 | CASMTSGPYNEQFF | TGTGCCAGCATGACTAGCGGCCCCTACAATGAGCAGTTCTTC
- | - | TRBJ1-5 | TRBV18 | CASSTTSNQPQHF | TGTGCCAGCTCAACTACTAGCAATCAGCCCCAGCATTTT
- | - | TRBJ1-2 | TRBV2 | CASKTQGLRDYGYTF | TGTGCCAGCAAGACCCAGGGACTTAGGGACTATGGCTACACCTTC
- | - | TRBJ1-1 | TRBV28 | CASSLTNTEAFF | TGTGCCAGCAGTTTAACAAACACTGAAGCTTTCTTT
- | - | TRBJ2-7 | TRBV3-1/TRBV3-2 | CASSNHLSGLAPYEQYF | TGTGCCAGCAGCAACCACCTTTCGGGACTGGCCCCCTACGAGCAGTACTTC
- | - | TRBJ1-3 | TRBV30 | CAWRGRGGSFSGNTIYF | TGTGCCTGGAGGGGGAGGGGCGGCTCCTTCTCTGGAAACACCATATATTTT
- | - | TRBJ1-2 | TRBV2 | CASMGGNYGYTF | TGTGCCAGCATGGGGGGGAACTATGGCTACACCTTC
- | - | TRBJ1-4 | TRBV29-1 | CSVGGLNEKLFF | TGCAGCGTCGGAGGACTTAATGAAAAACTGTTTTTT
- | - | TRBJ1-2 | TRBV7-8 | CASSFQGSTYGYTF | TGTGCCAGCAGCTTCCAGGGTTCGACCTATGGCTACACCTTC
- | - | TRBJ1-6 | TRBV30 | CAWTVSSYNSPLHF | TGTGCCTGGACCGTGAGCTCCTATAATTCACCCCTCCACTTT
- | - | TRBJ2-4 | TRBV30 | CAWSVQENLNIQYF | TGTGCCTGGAGTGTACAGGAGAACCTAAACATTCAGTACTTC
TRBD2 | - | TRBJ2-7 | TRBV10-3 | CAISDSGGAYEQYF | TGTGCCATCAGTGATAGCGGGGGTGCCTACGAGCAGTACTTC
- | - | TRBJ2-3 | TRBV7-2 | CARAEAPRTDTQYF | TGTGCCAGGGCGGAGGCCCCTCGCACAGATACGCAGTATTTT
TRBD1 | few | TRBJ1-2 | TRBV7-6 | CASSLEAAGGYGYTF | TGTGCCAGCAGCTTAGAGGCCGCAGGGGGGTATGGCTACACCTTC
TRBD1 | few | TRBJ2-2 | TRBV9 | CASSVGGQGALTGELFF | TGTGCCAGCAGCGTAGGGGGACAGGGGGCGCTTACCGGGGAGCTGTTTTTT
TRBD1 | - | TRBJ1-2 | TRBV3-1/TRBV3-2 | CASSQVWSGGRSGYTF | TGTGCCAGCAGCCAAGTATGGTCAGGGGGCAGAAGCGGCTACACCTTC
- | - | TRBJ2-7 | TRBV3-1/TRBV3-2 | CASSTRGRGGYEQYF | TGTGCCAGCAGCACCCGGGGTAGGGGAGGCTACGAGCAGTACTTC
TRBD2 | - | TRBJ2-1 | TRBV28 | CASSPGGGGALEQFF | TGTGCCAGCAGTCCGGGAGGCGGGGGGGCCCTTGAGCAGTTCTTC
- | - | TRBJ1-6 | TRBV30 | CAWSVGRVRANSPLHF | TGTGCCTGGAGTGTAGGGAGAGTGAGGGCTAATTCACCCCTCCACTTT
- | - | TRBJ2-7 | TRBV19 | CASSILGSSYEQYF | TGTGCCAGTAGTATTCTGGGGAGCTCCTACGAGCAGTACTTC
- | - | TRBJ2-1 | TRBV15 | CATSRDQSGSSYNEQFF | TGTGCCACCAGCAGAGATCAGTCAGGATCGTCCTACAATGAGCAGTTCTTC
TRBD1 | - | TRBJ1-4 | TRBV19 | CASRTGTGNEKLFF | TGTGCCAGTAGAACCGGGACAGGGAATGAAAAACTGTTTTTT
- | - | TRBJ1-1 | TRBV20-1 | CSAYRYTEAFF | TGCAGTGCTTACAGGTATACTGAAGCTTTCTTT
- | - | TRBJ1-2 | TRBV12-3/TRBV12-4 | CASRQSANYGYTF | TGTGCCAGCAGACAGTCGGCTAACTATGGCTACACCTTC
TRBD2 | few | TRBJ2-3 | TRBV7-6 | CASSLGPSGNTDTQYF | TGTGCCAGCAGCTTAGGCCCTAGCGGCAACACAGATACGCAGTATTTT
- | - | TRBJ1-6 | TRBV5-1 | CASRQGEVSPLHF | TGCGCCAGCAGGCAAGGGGAGGTTTCACCCCTCCACTTT
TRBD1 | - | TRBJ1-5 | TRBV28 | CASNWGQGVNQPQHF | TGTGCCAGCAACTGGGGACAGGGGGTCAATCAGCCCCAGCATTTT
- | - | TRBJ1-4 | TRBV29-1 | CSVVQNEKLFF | TGCAGCGTTGTACAGAATGAAAAACTGTTTTTT
TRBD2 | - | TRBJ2-2 | TRBV7-6 | CASSVTRAGLAATNTGELFF | TGTGCCAGCAGCGTGACTAGAGCCGGACTAGCAGCAACGAACACCGGGGAGCTGTTTTTT
- | - | TRBJ1-3 | TRBV15 | CATSLGGPDGNTIYF | TGTGCCACCAGCCTGGGGGGGCCTGATGGAAACACCATATATTTT
TRBD2 | few | TRBJ2-2 | TRBV5-4 | CASSSGLAGGAGELFF | TGTGCCAGCAGCTCGGGACTAGCGGGAGGTGCCGGGGAGCTGTTTTTT